The 18 T cell receptor beta chains given below trace back to one sample, sequenced in a study of early T cells in non-severe SARS-CoV-2 infection. TCRdb passed the 5' RACE reads through MiXCR, listing each CDR3 protein once. The table includes around 53,000 distinct CDR3 sequences, 12% detected once. The specimen was whole blood. The source is an adult who was a healthcare worker with PCR-confirmed SARS-CoV-2 infection or an uninfected control (not recorded which).

This clonotype was counted at least ten times. This rearrangement joins TRBV29-1 to TRBJ1-1; D gene ambiguous. V gave up 4 bases and J gave up 1 base, with 7 bases separating them. CDR1 is SQVTM, CDR2 ANQGSEA, per germline. The CDR3 extends over 12 amino acids. The CDR3 sequence is CSVGQTNTEAFF. In DNA, the CDR3 is TGCAGCGTTGGCCAGACGAACACTGAAGCTTTCTTT.

This clonotype came up many times. The V gene is TRBV27, the J gene TRBJ1-1; D possibly corresponds to TRBD1 (5 bases). The CDR3 is 13 amino acids. Looked up from germline, CDR1 is MNHEY and CDR2 is SMNVEV (reference sequence). V dropped 5 bases and J dropped 8 bases, with 15 bases sitting between them. CDR3 coding DNA: TGTGCCAGCAGTCCAAGACCGGGACCCGAAGCTTTCTTT. Amino acid sequence: CASSPRPGPEAFF.

The sample holds many counts of this clonotype. As DNA, the CDR3 is TGTGCCAGCATCAAAAACCGGGACGGTCCGTACGAGCAGTACTTC. Translating gives CASIKNRDGPYEQYF. The V call is TRBV6-6, the J call TRBJ2-7, with D possibly being TRBD1 or TRBD2 (5 bases each). Germline CDR1 and CDR2: MNHNY and SVGAGI (reference sequence). Trimming took off 7 bases at V and 4 bases at J, with 20 bases between the two ends. The CDR3 totals 15 residues.

This clonotype has just a few counts. The chain couples TRBV12-3 or TRBV12-4 to TRBJ2-1; D gene ambiguous. CDR3 size: 15 residues. Between the trimmed V and J ends, which lost 3 bases and 2 bases, there was a span of 11 bases. The CDR3 sequence is CASSFGRSAYNEQFF. CDR3 sequence (DNA): TGTGCCAGCAGTTTTGGCAGGAGCGCCTACAATGAGCAGTTCTTC.

This clonotype was found a few times. The chain employs TRBV9 and TRBJ1-1, with D possibly matching TRBD1 (5 bases). CDR1 SGDLS and CDR2 YYNGEE come from the germline V gene. Trimming shortened V by 0 bases and J by 5 bases, and 14 bases separated the two germline ends. This CDR3 spans 15 amino acids. This CDR3 is CASSVDQGSNTEAFF. The CDR3 DNA reads as TGTGCCAGCAGCGTAGATCAGGGCTCGAATACTGAAGCTTTCTTT.

This clonotype has just a few counts. The chain joins TRBV5-5 to TRBJ2-7, with D tentatively TRBD1 (5 bases). Germline V gene sequence: CDR1 SGHKS, CDR2 YYEKEE (reference sequence). Trimming left V 4 bases short and J 2 bases short, with 16 bases between. The CDR3 consists of 15 residues. The CDR3 protein is CASSTGPGSTYEQYF. CDR3 bases: TGTGCCAGCAGCACCGGGCCAGGGTCCACCTACGAGCAGTACTTC.

In its sample, this clonotype was seen many times. The chain employs TRBV7-2 and TRBJ2-1; the D gene could be TRBD1 or TRBD2 (6 bases each). This CDR3 spans 16 amino acids. Germline values: CDR1 SGHTA, CDR2 FQGNSA. Trimming removed 3 bases from V and 7 bases from J, with 19 bases in between. The CDR3 nucleotides are TGTGCCAGCAGCTTTAGCGCGGGACACGGGCGGAATGAGCAGTTCTTC. Protein: CASSFSAGHGRNEQFF.

This clonotype was seen a few times. The V call is TRBV5-4, the J call TRBJ1-3; D might be TRBD1 (6 bases). Germline V CDR1 and CDR2: SGHNT, YYREEE (reference sequence). The CDR3 runs to 15 residues. Trimming pared 1 base from V and 0 bases from J, leaving 8 bases between. CDR3 protein: CASSLTGFSGNTIYF. In DNA, the CDR3 is TGTGCCAGCAGCTTGACAGGGTTCTCTGGAAACACCATATATTTT.

This clonotype has only a few counts. The chain carries TRBV27 and TRBJ2-7; TRBD2 is a possible D gene (6 bases). Trimming pared 3 bases from V and 3 bases from J, leaving 12 bases between. Germline loops: CDR1 MNHEY, CDR2 SMNVEV (reference sequence). There are 14 residues in the CDR3. In DNA, the CDR3 is TGTGCCAGCAGTTTGAGGCGGCGGGACTACGAGCAGTACTTC. Translating gives CASSLRRRDYEQYF.

The table lists this clonotype with a few counts. This chain connects TRBV30 to TRBJ1-2; D may be TRBD1 (5 bases). The CDR3 spans 12 residues. V was clipped by 2 bases and J by 8 bases, with 12 bases between them. The germline V gene has CDR1 GTSNPN and CDR2 SVGIG (reference sequence). CDR3 loop: CAWSSSQGGYTF. For the CDR3, the DNA is TGTGCCTGGAGTTCCAGTCAGGGCGGCTACACCTTC.

This clonotype occurred many times. The chain carries TRBV27 and TRBJ1-5, with D possibly being TRBD1 (6 bases). The CDR3 totals 12 residues. V was pared by 6 bases and J by 6 bases, with 9 bases between. The germline gives CDR1 MNHEY, CDR2 SMNVEV (reference sequence). As DNA, the CDR3 is TGTGCCAGCAGCCGCAGGGGTCAGCCCCAGCATTTT. It specifies CASSRRGQPQHF.

The rearrangement links TRBV27 to TRBJ2-3, with TRBD1 as a possible D gene (5 bases). Germline-derived CDR1 and CDR2 are MNHEY and SMNVEV (reference sequence). The CDR3 contains 14 residues. Trimming shortened V by 2 bases and J by 2 bases, and 8 bases separated the two germline ends. CDR3 sequence: CASSLARDTDTQYF. The CDR3 DNA is TGTGCCAGCAGTTTAGCCAGGGACACAGATACGCAGTATTTT.

The chain couples TRBV29-1 to TRBJ2-7, with D possibly TRBD1 on 5 matching bases. CDR3 length: 13 residues. Germline assignment: CDR1 SQVTM and CDR2 ANQGSEA. The V end lost 4 bases, the J end lost 7 bases, and 17 bases lay between the germline ends. The CDR3 loop reads CSVVSGATREQYF. For the CDR3, the DNA is TGCAGCGTTGTATCTGGGGCAACGAGGGAGCAGTACTTC.

This clonotype came up many times. V gene TRBV5-1 combines with J gene TRBJ2-7; no clear D gene. The CDR3 runs 10 residues. The germline V gene has CDR1 SGHRS and CDR2 YFSETQ. V was shortened by 4 bases and J by 5 bases, with 4 bases between the two germline ends. The CDR3 sequence: CASSVDEQYF. DNA for the CDR3: TGCGCCAGCAGCGTAGACGAGCAGTACTTC.

This clonotype occurred a few times. The J gene is TRBJ2-7, the V gene TRBV29-1; D is ambiguous. Per germline, CDR1 SQVTM and CDR2 ANQGSEA. V was shortened by 0 bases and J by 2 bases, with 2 bases between the two germline ends. CDR3 length equals 11 residues. The CDR3 sequence: CSVEDPYEQYF. The CDR3 nucleotides read TGCAGCGTTGAAGACCCCTACGAGCAGTACTTC.

The chain combines TRBV7-6 with TRBJ2-7; D perhaps matches TRBD1 (5 bases). The CDR3 runs to 12 residues. Germline V gene data show CDR1 as SGHVS and CDR2 as FNYEAQ. V lost 6 bases and J 6 bases, leaving 12 bases between the germline ends. The CDR3 nucleotides are TGTGCCAGCAGTCCTAATAGGGGCGAGCAGTACTTC. It codes for CASSPNRGEQYF. The variable domain in full, with the rest retrieved from reference TRBV7-6 and TRBJ2-7, is GAGVSQSPRYKVTKRGQDVALRCDPISGHVSLYWYRQALGQGPEFLTYFNYEAQQDKSGLPNDRFSAERPEGSISTLTIQRTEQRDSAMYRCASSPNRGEQYFGPGTRLTVT.

The chain combines TRBV6-1 with TRBJ1-1; no firm D call. There are 12 residues in the CDR3. Per the germline V gene, CDR1 is MNHNS and CDR2 is SASEGT. V was pared by 6 bases and J by 3 bases, with 8 bases between. The CDR3 coding sequence is TGTGCCAGCAGGGCGATTTACACTGAAGCTTTCTTT. Amino acids: CASRAIYTEAFF.

This clonotype was counted only a few times. The chain is built from TRBV19 and TRBJ2-1; no reliable D call. Per germline, CDR1 LNHDA and CDR2 SQIVND (reference sequence). V was cut by 6 bases and J by 3 bases, with 6 bases left in between. The CDR3 is 12 amino acids. The CDR3, as DNA: TGTGCCAGTAGGACCTACTACAATGAGCAGTTCTTC. Encoded protein: CASRTYYNEQFF.